This TCR beta chain appears in the sequencing data of a study of molecular identifiers for immune sequencing clone quantification. Study information: The replicates split RNA from around 20,000 or 100,000 naive CD8 cells five ways and sequenced four.

Overall study results and limits: Sizes of highly expanded clones could be underestimated through identical TCRs sharing a barcode.

Bulk libraries came from a prior protocol with listed TCR primers. TCRdb redid the calling of the PCR reads with MiXCR, one entry per CDR3 protein. The sample includes about 510,000 distinct CDR3 sequences, around 23% seen only once; the top ten take roughly 0.79%. This clonotype was counted ten times or more. The antigen remains undetermined. Trimming cost V 3 bases and J 1 base, with 9 bases left between them. Looked up from germline, CDR1 is SEHNR and CDR2 is FQNEAQ (reference sequence). The CDR3 runs 14 residues. The chain recombines TRBV7-9 with TRBJ2-5, with D tentatively TRBD1 (6 bases). The material sequenced was naive CD8+ T cells from blood, with Jurkat cell RNA spiked in. Noted subset: FACS-sorted CD8+CD4-CCR7+CD45RA+ naive T cells. The clonotype originates from a human donor in good health. Some libraries in this study had Jurkat cell RNA spiked in. The CDR3 coding sequence is TGTGCCAGCAGCTTCACAGGGACCCAAGAGACCCAGTACTTC. The encoded protein is CASSFTGTQETQYF.